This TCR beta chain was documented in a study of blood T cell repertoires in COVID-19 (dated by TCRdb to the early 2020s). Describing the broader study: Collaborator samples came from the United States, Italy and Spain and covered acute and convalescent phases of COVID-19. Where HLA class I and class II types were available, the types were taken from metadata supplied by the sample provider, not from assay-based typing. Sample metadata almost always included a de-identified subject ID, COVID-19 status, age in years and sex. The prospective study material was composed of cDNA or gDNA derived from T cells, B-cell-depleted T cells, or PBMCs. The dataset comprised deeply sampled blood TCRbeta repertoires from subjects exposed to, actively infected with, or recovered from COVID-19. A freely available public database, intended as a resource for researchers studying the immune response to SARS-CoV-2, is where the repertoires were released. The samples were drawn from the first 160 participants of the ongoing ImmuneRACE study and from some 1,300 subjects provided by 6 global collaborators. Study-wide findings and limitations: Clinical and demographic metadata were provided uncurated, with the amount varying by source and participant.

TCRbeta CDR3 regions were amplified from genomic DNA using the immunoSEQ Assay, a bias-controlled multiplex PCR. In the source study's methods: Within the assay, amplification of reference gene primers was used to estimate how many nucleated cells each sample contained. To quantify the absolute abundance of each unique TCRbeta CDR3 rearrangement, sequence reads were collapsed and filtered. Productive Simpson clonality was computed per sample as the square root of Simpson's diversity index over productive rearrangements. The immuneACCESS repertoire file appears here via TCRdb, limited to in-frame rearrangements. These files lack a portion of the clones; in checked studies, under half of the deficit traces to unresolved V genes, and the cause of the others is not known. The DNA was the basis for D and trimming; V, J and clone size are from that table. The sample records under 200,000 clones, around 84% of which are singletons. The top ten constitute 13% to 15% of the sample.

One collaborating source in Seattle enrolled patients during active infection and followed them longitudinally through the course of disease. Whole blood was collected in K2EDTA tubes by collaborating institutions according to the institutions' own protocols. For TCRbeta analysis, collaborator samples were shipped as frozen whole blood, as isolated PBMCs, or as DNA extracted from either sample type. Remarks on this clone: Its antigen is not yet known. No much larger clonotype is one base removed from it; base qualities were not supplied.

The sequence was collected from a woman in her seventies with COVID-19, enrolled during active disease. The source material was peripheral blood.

The bases are TGTGCCAGCAGCAAGGGGCCTGGGTCAGCCGCGGGAGCTAGGTACGAGCAGTACTTC. Its protein is CASSKGPGSAAGARYEQYF. The rearrangement joined TRBV21-1 to TRBJ2-7; the tabulated D call, TRBD2, remains unverified against the DNA. TRBV21-1 is designated a pseudogene. The CDR3, cysteine through phenylalanine, is 19 amino acids long. Kept here is only the CDR3 DNA, which spans 57 bases and is read in frame from base 1.